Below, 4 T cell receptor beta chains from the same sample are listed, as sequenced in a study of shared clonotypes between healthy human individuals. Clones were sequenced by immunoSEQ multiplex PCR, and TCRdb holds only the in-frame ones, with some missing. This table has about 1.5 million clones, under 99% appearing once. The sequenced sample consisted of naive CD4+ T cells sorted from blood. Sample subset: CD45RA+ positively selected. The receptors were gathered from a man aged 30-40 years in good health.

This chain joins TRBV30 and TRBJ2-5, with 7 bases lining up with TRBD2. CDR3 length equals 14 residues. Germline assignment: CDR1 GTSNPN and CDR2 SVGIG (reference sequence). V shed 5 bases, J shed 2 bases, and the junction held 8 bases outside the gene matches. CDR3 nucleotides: TGTGCCTGGGCATGGGGGGACTATCAAGAGACCCAGTACTTC. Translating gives CAWAWGDYQETQYF.

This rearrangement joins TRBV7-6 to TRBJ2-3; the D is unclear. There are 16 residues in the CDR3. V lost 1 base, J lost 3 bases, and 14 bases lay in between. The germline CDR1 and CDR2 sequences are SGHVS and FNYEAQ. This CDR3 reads CASSLVPDSWTDTQYF. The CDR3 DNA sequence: TGTGCCAGCAGCTTAGTCCCAGATTCATGGACAGATACGCAGTATTTT.

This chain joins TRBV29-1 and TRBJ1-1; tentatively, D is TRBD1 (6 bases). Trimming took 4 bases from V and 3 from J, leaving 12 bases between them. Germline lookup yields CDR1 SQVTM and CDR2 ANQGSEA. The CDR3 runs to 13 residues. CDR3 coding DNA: TGCAGCGTTGTACGGGACACTTACACTGAAGCTTTCTTT. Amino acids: CSVVRDTYTEAFF.

The CDR3 here is CASSLVGGGALEQYF. The CDR3, as DNA: TGTGCCAGCAGCTTAGTTGGTGGGGGCGCCCTCGAGCAGTACTTC. J is TRBJ2-7 and V is TRBV7-8; D perhaps matches TRBD1 (6 bases). CDR1 and CDR2 (germline): SGHVS, FQNEAQ. CDR3 length: 15 amino acids. V shed 1 base and J shed 6 bases, with 16 bases lying between them.